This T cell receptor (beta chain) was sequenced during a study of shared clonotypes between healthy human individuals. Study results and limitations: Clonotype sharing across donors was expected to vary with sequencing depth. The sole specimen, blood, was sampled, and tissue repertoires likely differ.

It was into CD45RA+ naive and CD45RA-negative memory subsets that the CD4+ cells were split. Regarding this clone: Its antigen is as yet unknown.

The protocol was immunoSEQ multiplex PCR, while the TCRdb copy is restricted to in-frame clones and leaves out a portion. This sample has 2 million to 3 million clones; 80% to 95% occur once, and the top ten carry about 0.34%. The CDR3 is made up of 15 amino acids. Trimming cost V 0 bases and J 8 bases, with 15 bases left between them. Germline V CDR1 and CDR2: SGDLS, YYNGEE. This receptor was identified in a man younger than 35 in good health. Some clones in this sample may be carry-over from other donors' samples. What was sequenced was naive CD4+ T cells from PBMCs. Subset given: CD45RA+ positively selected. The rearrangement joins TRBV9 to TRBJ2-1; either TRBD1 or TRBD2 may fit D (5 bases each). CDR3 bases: TGTGCCAGCAGCGTAGAGGGTGTACGAGGGGATGAGCAGTTCTTC. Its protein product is CASSVEGVRGDEQFF.